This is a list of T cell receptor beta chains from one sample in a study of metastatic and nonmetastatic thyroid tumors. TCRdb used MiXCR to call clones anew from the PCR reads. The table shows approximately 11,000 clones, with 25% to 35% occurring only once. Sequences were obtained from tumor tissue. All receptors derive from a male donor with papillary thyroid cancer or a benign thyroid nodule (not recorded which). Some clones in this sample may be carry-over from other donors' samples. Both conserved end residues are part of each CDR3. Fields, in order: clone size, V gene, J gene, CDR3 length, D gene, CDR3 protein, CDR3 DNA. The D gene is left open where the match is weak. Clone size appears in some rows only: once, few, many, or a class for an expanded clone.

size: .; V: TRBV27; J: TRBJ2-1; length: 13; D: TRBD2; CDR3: CASSFSGRGEQFF; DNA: TGTGCCAGCAGCTTTAGCGGGAGGGGTGAGCAGTTCTTC
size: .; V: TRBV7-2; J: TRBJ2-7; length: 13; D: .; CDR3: CASSRNQFYEQYF; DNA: TGTGCCAGCAGCCGCAATCAGTTCTACGAGCAGTACTTC
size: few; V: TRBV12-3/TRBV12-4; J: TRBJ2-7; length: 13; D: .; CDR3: CASSFAKTYEQYF; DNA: TGTGCCAGCAGTTTCGCTAAAACCTACGAGCAGTACTTC
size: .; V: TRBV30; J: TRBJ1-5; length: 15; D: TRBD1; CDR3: CAWSPGTGVNQPQHF; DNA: TGTGCCTGGAGCCCCGGGACAGGCGTCAATCAGCCCCAGCATTTT
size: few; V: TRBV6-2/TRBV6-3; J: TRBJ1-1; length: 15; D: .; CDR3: CASRASRVMNTEAFF; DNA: TGTGCCAGCAGAGCTTCCAGAGTCATGAACACTGAAGCTTTCTTT
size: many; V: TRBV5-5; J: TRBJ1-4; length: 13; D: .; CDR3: CASSFQGGEKLFF; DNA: TGTGCCAGCAGCTTCCAGGGAGGTGAAAAACTGTTTTTT
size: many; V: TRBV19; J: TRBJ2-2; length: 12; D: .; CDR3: CASSIGYGELFF; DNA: TGTGCCAGTAGTATCGGCTACGGGGAGCTGTTTTTT
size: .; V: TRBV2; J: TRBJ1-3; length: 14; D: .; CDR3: CASSDVVTGNTIYF; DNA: TGTGCCAGCAGTGACGTCGTAACTGGAAACACCATATATTTT
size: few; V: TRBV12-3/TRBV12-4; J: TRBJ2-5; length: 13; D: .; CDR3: CASSLVVRETQYF; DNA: TGTGCCAGCAGTTTAGTAGTTCGGGAGACCCAGTACTTC
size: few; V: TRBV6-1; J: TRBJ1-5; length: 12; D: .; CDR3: CASTLVNQPQHF; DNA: TGTGCTAGCACCTTAGTGAATCAGCCCCAGCATTTT
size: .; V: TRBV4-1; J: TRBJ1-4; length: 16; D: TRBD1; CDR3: CASRAGTGRRNEKLFF; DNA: TGCGCCAGCAGAGCCGGGACAGGGAGGCGAAATGAAAAACTGTTTTTT
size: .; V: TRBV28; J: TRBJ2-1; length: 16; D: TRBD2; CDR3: CASSLYTSVSTHEQFF; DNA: TGTGCCAGCAGTTTATATACTAGCGTGAGTACGCATGAGCAGTTCTTC
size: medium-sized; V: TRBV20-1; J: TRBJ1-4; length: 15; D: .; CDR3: CSAREAGSANEKLFF; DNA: TGCAGTGCTAGAGAAGCAGGGTCCGCTAATGAAAAACTGTTTTTT
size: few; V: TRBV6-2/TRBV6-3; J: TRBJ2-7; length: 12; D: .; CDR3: CASSITGSEQYF; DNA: TGTGCCAGCAGCATCACAGGGTCTGAGCAGTACTTC
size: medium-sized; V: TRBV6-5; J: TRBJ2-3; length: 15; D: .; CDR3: CASSYSGGPTDTQYF; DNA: TGTGCCAGCAGTTACTCGGGAGGACCCACAGATACGCAGTATTTT
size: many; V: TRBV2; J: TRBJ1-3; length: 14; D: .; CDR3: CASRRGNSGNTIYF; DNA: TGTGCCAGCAGGAGGGGAAACTCTGGAAACACCATATATTTT
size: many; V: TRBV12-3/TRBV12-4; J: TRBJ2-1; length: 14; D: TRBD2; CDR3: CASSASGRAAEQFF; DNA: TGTGCCAGCAGCGCTAGCGGGAGGGCCGCCGAGCAGTTCTTC
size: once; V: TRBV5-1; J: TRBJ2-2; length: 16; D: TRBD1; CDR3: CASSSMRTGGGGELFF; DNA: TGCGCCAGCAGCTCGATGAGGACAGGGGGCGGCGGGGAGCTGTTTTTT
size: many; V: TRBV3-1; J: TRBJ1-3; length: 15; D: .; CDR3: CASSQDTFSGNTIYF; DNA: TGTGCCAGCAGCCAAGATACATTCTCTGGAAACACCATATATTTT
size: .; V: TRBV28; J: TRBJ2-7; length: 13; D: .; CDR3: CASSLRGGDEQYF; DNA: TGTGCCAGCAGTTTACGAGGTGGGGACGAGCAGTACTTC
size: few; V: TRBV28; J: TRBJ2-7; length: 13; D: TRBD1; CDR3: CASSWQGANEQYF; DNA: TGTGCCAGCAGTTGGCAGGGGGCGAATGAGCAGTACTTC
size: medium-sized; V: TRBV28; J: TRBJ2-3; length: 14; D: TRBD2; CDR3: CASSFLSGTDTQYF; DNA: TGTGCCAGCAGTTTTCTTAGCGGGACAGATACGCAGTATTTT
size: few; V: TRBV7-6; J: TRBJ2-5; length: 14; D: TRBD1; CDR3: CASSLGTGQETQYF; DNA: TGTGCCAGCAGCTTAGGGACAGGGCAAGAGACCCAGTACTTC
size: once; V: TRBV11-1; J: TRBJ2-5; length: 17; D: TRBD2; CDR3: CASSVRAGGRGQETQYF; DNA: TGTGCCAGCAGCGTCCGGGCGGGAGGTCGGGGACAAGAGACCCAGTACTTC
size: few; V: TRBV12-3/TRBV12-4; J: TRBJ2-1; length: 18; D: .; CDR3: CASSTGAMAVSSYNEQFF; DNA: TGTGCCAGCAGCACCGGAGCGATGGCGGTCAGCTCCTACAATGAGCAGTTCTTC
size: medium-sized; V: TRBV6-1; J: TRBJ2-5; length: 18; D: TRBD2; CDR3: CASSFRGLAGGARETQYF; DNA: TGTGCCAGCAGTTTCAGAGGTCTAGCGGGGGGGGCCCGAGAGACCCAGTACTTC
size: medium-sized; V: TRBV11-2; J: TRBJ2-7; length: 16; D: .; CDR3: CASSLRGRGRAYEQYF; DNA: TGTGCCAGCAGCTTAAGGGGAAGGGGGAGGGCTTACGAGCAGTACTTC
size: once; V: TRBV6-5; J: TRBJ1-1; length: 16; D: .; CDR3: CASSYLAGEMYTEAFF; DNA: TGTGCCAGCAGTTACTTAGCAGGGGAGATGTACACTGAAGCTTTCTTT
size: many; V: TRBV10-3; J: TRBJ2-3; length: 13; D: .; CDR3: CATAGYLEDTQYF; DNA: TGTGCCACCGCGGGATACTTGGAAGATACGCAGTATTTT
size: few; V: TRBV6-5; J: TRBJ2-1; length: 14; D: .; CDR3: CASMALSQYNEQFF; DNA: TGTGCCAGCATGGCACTATCGCAATACAATGAGCAGTTCTTC
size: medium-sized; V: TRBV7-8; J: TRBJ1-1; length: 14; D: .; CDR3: CASSARYRNTEAFF; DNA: TGTGCCAGCAGCGCCCGATACAGGAACACTGAAGCTTTCTTT
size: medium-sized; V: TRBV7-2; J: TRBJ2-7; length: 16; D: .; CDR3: CASSKPWTAISYEQYF; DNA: TGTGCCAGCTCTAAACCCTGGACAGCGATCTCCTACGAGCAGTACTTC
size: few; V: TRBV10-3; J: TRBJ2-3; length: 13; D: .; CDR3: CATGAPVTDTQYF; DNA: TGTGCCACCGGGGCCCCCGTGACGGATACGCAGTATTTT
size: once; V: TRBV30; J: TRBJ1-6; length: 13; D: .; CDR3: CAWRAKGRSPLHF; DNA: TGTGCCTGGAGAGCGAAGGGCCGGTCACCCCTCCACTTT
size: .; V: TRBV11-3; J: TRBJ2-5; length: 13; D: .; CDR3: CASSLNQRETQYF; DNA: TGTGCCAGCAGCTTAAATCAGAGAGAGACCCAGTACTTC
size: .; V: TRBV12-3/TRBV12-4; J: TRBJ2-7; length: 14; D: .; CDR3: CASSLASRYYEQYF; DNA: TGTGCCAGCAGTTTAGCTAGCCGATATTACGAGCAGTACTTC
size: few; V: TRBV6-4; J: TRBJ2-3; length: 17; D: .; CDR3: CASRPDYRTQGTDTQYF; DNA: TGTGCCAGCAGACCGGACTACCGGACACAGGGAACAGATACGCAGTATTTT
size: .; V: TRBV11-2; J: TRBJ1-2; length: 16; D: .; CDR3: CASSLEARPTLYGYTF; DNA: TGTGCCAGCAGCTTAGAGGCCCGACCGACACTATACGGCTACACCTTC
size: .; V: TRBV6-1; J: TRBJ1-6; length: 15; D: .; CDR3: CPSSFFGQGNSPLHF; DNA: TGTCCCAGCAGTTTTTTCGGGCAGGGGAATTCACCGCTCCACTTT
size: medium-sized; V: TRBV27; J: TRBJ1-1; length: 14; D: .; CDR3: CASSLFNGGEKAFF; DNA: TGTGCCAGCAGTTTATTTAACGGGGGGGAAAAAGCTTTCTTT
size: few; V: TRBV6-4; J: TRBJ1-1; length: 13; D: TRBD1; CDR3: CASSYVQGAEAFF; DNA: TGTGCCAGCAGTTACGTACAGGGGGCTGAAGCTTTCTTT
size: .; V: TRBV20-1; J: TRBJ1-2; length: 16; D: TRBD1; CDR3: CSASGGQGATFYGYTF; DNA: TGCAGTGCTAGTGGGGGACAGGGGGCGACTTTCTATGGCTACACCTTC
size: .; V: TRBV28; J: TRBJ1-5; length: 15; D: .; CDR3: CASSFPGGNSQPQHF; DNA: TGTGCCAGCAGTTTTCCAGGAGGGAATAGTCAGCCCCAGCATTTT
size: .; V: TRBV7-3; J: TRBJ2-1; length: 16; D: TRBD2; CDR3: CASSLTLAGGQNEQFF; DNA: TGTGCCAGCAGCTTAACCCTAGCGGGGGGGCAAAATGAGCAGTTCTTC
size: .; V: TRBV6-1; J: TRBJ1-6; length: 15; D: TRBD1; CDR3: CASTTTTGVGSPLHF; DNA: TGTGCCAGCACAACTACGACAGGGGTTGGGTCACCCCTCCACTTT
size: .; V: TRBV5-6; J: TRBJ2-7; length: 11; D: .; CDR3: CASSLAYDQYF; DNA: TGTGCCAGCAGCTTGGCTTACGATCAGTACTTC
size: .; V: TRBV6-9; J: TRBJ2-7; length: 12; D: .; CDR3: CASSSTWNEQYF; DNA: TGTGCCAGCAGTTCTACATGGAACGAGCAGTACTTC
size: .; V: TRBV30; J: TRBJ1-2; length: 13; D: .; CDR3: CAWSGGEGYGYTF; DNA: TGTGCCTGGAGTGGAGGGGAGGGATATGGCTACACCTTC
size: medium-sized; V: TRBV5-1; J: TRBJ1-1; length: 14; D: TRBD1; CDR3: CASSRDRGGTEAFF; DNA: TGCGCCAGCAGCCGGGACAGGGGGGGGACTGAAGCTTTCTTT
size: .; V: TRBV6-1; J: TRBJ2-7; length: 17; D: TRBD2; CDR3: CATASLTVGLAGGEQYF; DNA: TGTGCCACAGCTTCCCTTACAGTGGGACTAGCGGGAGGCGAGCAGTACTTC
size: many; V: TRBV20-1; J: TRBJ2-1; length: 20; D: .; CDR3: CSARTTYLGQRPHNSNEQFF; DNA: TGCAGTGCTAGAACCACGTATTTAGGGCAGAGGCCCCATAATTCCAATGAGCAGTTCTTC
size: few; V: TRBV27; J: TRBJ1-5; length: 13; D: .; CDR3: CASSQGKNQPQHF; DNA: TGTGCCAGCAGTCAGGGAAAGAATCAGCCCCAGCATTTT
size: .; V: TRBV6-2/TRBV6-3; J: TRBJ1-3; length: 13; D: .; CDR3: CASSYSVENTIYF; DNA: TGTGCCAGCAGTTACTCGGTCGAAAACACCATATATTTT
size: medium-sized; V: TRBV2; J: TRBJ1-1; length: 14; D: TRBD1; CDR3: CASSPTGAGTEAFF; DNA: TGTGCCAGCAGCCCGACAGGGGCGGGCACTGAAGCTTTCTTT
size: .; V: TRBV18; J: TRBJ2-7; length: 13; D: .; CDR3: CASSPPDSYEQYF; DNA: TGTGCCAGCTCACCACCAGACAGCTACGAGCAGTACTTC